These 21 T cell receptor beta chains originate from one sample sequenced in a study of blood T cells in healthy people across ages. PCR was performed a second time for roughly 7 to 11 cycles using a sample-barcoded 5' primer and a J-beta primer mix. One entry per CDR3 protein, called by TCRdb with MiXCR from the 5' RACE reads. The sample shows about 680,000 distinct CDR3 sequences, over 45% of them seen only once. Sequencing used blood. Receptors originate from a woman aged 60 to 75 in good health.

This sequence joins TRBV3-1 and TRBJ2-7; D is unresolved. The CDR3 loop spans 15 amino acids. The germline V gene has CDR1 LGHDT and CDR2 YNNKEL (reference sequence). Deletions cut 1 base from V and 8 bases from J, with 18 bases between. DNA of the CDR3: TGTGCCAGCAGCCAAGCTAGAGGTGGGTGGATCAAGCAGTACTTC. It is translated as CASSQARGGWIKQYF.

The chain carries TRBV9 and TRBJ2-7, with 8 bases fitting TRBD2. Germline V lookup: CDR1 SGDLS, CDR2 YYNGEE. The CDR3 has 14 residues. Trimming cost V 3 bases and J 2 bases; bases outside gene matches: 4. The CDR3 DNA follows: TGTGCCAGCAGCGCCGGGACTAGGGCCTACGAGCAGTACTTC. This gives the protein CASSAGTRAYEQYF.

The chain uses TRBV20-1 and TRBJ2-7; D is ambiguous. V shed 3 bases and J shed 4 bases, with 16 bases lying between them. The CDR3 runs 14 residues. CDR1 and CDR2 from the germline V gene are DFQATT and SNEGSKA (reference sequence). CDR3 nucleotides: TGCAGTGCTAGTCAGACCCTTGGGATATACGAGCAGTACTTC. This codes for CSASQTLGIYEQYF.

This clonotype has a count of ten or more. The DNA for the CDR3 is TGTGCCAGCAGCTTAGCGGGAGTTTACAATGAGCAGTTCTTC. It specifies CASSLAGVYNEQFF. This rearrangement joins TRBV7-9 to TRBJ2-1, with D possibly TRBD2 on 5 matching bases. The CDR3 is made up of 14 amino acids. Germline V gene data show CDR1 as SEHNR and CDR2 as FQNEAQ (reference sequence). Trimming left V 0 bases short and J 4 bases short, with 7 bases between.

The CDR3 here is CASSLQQGTKYEQYF. As DNA, the CDR3 is TGCGCCAGCAGCTTACAACAGGGGACAAAGTACGAGCAGTACTTC. The V call is TRBV4-1, the J call TRBJ2-7; 7 bases are shared with TRBD1. Germline lookup yields CDR1 MGHRA and CDR2 YSYEKL. This CDR3 is 15 amino acids long. After removal of 5 bases from V and 4 bases from J, the junction contained 11 bases not matched to a gene.

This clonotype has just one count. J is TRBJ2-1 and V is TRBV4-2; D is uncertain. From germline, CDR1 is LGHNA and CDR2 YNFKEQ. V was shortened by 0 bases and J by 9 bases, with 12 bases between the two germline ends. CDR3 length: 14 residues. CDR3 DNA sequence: TGTGCCAGCAGCCAAGAGGAGACTGTCGGTGAGCAGTTCTTC. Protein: CASSQEETVGEQFF.

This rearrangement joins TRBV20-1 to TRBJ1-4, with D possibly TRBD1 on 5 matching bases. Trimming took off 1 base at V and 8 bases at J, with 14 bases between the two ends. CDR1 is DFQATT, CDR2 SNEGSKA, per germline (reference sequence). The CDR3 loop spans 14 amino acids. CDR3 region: CSARVPSRGEKLFF. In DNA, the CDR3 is TGCAGTGCTAGAGTACCTTCCCGGGGCGAAAAACTGTTTTTT.

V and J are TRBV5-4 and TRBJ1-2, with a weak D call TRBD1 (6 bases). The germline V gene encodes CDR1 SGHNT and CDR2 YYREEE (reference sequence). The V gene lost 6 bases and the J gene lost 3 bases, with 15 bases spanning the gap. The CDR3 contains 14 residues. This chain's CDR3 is CASTLAGAYYGYTF. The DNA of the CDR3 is TGTGCCAGCACCCTGGCGGGGGCCTACTATGGCTACACCTTC.

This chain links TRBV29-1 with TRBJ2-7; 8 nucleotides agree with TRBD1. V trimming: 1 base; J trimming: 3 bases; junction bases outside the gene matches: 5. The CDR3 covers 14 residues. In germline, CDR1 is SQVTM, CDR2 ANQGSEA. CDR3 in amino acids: CSVEGDTGGYEQYF. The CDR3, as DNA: TGCAGCGTTGAAGGAGATACAGGGGGCTACGAGCAGTACTTC.

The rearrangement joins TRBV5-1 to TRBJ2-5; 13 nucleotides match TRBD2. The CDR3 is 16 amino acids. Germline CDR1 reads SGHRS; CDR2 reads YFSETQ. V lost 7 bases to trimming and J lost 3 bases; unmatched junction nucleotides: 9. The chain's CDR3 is CASGPTGTSGKETQYF. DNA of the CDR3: TGCGCCAGCGGGCCGACCGGGACTAGCGGGAAAGAGACCCAGTACTTC.

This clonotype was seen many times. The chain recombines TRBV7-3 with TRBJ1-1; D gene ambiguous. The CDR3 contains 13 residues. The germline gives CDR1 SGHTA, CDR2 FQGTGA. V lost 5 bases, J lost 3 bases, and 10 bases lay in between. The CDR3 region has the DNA TGTGCCAGCAGCGAAAATTCAGACACTGAAGCTTTCTTT. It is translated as CASSENSDTEAFF. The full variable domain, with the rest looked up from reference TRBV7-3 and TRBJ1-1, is GAGVSQTPSNKVTEKGKYVELRCDPISGHTALYWYRQSLGQGPEFLIYFQGTGAADDSGLPNDRFFAVRPEGSVSTLKIQRTERGDSAVYLCASSENSDTEAFFGQGTRLTVV.

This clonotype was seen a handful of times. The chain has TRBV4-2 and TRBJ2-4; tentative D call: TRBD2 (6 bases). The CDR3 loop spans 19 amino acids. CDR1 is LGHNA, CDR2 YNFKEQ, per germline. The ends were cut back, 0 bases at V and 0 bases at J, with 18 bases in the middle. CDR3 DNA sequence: TGTGCCAGCAGCCAAGATGTCCGGGAGTTTGCCTTAGCCAAAAACATTCAGTACTTC. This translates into CASSQDVREFALAKNIQYF.

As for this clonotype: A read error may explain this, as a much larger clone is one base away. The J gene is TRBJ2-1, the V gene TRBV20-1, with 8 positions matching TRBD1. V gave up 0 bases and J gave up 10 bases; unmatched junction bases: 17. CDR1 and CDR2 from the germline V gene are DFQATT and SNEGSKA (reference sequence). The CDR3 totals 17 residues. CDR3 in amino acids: CSARERGGRTGWGEQFF. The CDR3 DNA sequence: TGCAGTGCTAGAGAGAGAGGAGGGAGGACAGGGTGGGGCGAGCAGTTCTTC.

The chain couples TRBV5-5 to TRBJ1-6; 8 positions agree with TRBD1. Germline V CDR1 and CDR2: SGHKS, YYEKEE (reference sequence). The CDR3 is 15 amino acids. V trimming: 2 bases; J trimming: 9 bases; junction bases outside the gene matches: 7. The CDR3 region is CASSFKTGGFSPLHF. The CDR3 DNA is TGTGCCAGCAGCTTTAAAACAGGGGGGTTTTCACCCCTCCACTTT.

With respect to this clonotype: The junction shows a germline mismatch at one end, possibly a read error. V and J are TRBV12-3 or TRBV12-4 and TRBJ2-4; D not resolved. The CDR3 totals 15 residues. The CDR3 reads CVSSLGRSSTNIQYF. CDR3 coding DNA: TGTGTCAGCAGTTTAGGAAGGTCCTCGACCAACATTCAGTACTTC.

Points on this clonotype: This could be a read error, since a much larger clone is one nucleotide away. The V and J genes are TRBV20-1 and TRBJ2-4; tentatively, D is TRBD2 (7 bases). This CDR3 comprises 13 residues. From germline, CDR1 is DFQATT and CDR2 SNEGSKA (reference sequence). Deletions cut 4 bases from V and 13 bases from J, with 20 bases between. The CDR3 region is CSAKSRRGAGQYF. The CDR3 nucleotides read TGCAGTGCTAAGTCGAGACGGGGGGCGGGGCAGTACTTC.

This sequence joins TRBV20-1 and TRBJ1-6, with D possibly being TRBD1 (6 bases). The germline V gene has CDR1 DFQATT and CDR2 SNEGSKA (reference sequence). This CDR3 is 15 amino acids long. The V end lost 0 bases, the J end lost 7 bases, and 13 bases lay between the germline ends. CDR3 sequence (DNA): TGCAGTGCTAGAGATGAGACAGGTGGAAATTCACCCCTCCACTTT. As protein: CSARDETGGNSPLHF.

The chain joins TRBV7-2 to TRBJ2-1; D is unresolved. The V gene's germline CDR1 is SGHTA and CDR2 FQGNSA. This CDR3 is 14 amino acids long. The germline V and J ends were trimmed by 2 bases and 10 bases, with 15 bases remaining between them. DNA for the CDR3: TGTGCCAGCAGCTTATGGATAGGCTCCTACGAGCAGTTCTTC. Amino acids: CASSLWIGSYEQFF.

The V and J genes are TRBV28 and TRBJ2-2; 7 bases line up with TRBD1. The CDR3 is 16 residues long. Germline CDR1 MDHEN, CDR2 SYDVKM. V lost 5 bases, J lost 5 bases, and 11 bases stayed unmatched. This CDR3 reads CASSTIPGTETGELFF. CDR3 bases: TGTGCCAGCAGTACAATACCCGGGACAGAAACCGGGGAGCTGTTTTTT.

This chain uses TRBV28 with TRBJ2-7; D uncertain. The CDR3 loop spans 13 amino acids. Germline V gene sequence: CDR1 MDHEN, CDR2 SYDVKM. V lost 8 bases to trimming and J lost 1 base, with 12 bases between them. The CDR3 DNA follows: TGTGCCAGCCTTAGGCCGGGTTCCTACGAGCAGTACTTC. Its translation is CASLRPGSYEQYF.

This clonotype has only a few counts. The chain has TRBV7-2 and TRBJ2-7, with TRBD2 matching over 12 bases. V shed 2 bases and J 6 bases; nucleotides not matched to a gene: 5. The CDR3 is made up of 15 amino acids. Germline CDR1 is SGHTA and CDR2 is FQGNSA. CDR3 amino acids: CASSLSTSGSGEQYF. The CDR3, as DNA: TGTGCCAGCAGCTTATCGACTAGCGGGAGTGGCGAGCAGTACTTC. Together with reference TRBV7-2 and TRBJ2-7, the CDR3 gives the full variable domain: GAGVSQSPSNKVTEKGKDVELRCDPISGHTALYWYRQSLGQGLEFLIYFQGNSAPDKSGLPSDRFSAERTGGSVSTLTIQRTQQEDSAVYLCASSLSTSGSGEQYFGPGTRLTVT.